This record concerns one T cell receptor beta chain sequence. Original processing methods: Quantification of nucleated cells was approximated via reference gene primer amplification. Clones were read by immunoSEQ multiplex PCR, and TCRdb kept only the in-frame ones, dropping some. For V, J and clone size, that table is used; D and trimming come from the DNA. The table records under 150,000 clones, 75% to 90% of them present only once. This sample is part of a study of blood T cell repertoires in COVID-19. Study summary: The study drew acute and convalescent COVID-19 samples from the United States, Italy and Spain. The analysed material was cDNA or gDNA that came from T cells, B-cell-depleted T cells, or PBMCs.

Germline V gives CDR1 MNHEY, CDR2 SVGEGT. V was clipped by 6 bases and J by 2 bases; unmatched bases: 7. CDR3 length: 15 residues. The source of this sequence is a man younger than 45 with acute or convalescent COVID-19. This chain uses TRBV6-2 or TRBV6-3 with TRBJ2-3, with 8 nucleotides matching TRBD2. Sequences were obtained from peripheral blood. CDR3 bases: TGTGCCAGCAGCCCCGGGACTAGAGACACAGATACGCAGTATTTT. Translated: CASSPGTRDTDTQYF.